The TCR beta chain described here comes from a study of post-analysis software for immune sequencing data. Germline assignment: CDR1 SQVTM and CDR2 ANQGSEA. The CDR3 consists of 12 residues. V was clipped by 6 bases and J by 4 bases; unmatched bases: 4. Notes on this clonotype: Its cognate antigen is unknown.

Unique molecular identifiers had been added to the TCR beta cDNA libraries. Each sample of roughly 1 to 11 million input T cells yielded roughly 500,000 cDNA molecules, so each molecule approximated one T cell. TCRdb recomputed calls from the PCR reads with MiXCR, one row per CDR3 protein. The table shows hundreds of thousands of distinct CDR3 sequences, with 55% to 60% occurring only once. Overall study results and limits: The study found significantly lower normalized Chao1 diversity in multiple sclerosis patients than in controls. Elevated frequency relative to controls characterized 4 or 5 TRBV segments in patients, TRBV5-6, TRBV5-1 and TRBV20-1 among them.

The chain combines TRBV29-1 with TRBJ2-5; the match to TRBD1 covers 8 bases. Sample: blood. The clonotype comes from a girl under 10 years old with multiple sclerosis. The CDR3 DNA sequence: TGCAGCGTAGAGGACAGGGCAGAGACCCAGTACTTC. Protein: CSVEDRAETQYF.